The 3 T cell receptor beta chains listed next were all sequenced from one sample in a study of T cells after yellow fever vaccination. Using its own MiXCR run on the 5' RACE reads, TCRdb lists one record per CDR3 protein. The top ten hold 28% of the sample, which has about 49,000 distinct CDR3 sequences, 7.4% seen once. This specimen consisted of CD8+ T cells sorted from PBMCs, obtained less than 16 days after the first yellow fever vaccination. The receptors were gathered from a man aged 18 to 29 who received the YFV17D yellow fever vaccine.

The chain uses TRBV11-1 and TRBJ2-1; D possibly corresponds to TRBD1 (5 bases). In germline, CDR1 is SGHAT, CDR2 FQDESV (reference sequence). V was cut by 4 bases and J by 8 bases, with 30 bases left in between. The CDR3 runs to 19 residues. The CDR3 reads CASSSLRTTYRPGGDEQFF. The CDR3 DNA reads TGTGCCAGCAGCTCTCTCCGAACTACCTACAGGCCCGGCGGAGATGAGCAGTTCTTC.

This clonotype was seen repeatedly, ten times or more. V and J are TRBV5-1 and TRBJ1-1; unclear D gene. V was trimmed by 1 base and J by 1 base, leaving 5 bases between them. Germline assignment: CDR1 SGHRS and CDR2 YFSETQ. This CDR3 region has 13 residues. CDR3 sequence: CASSLTRNTEAFF. The CDR3 DNA reads TGCGCCAGCAGCTTGACCAGGAACACTGAAGCTTTCTTT.

This clonotype showed up many times. V and J are TRBV5-5 and TRBJ1-4; no clear D. This CDR3 comprises 14 residues. CDR1 and CDR2 (germline): SGHKS, YYEKEE (reference sequence). Trimming removed 3 bases from V and 7 bases from J, with 13 bases in between. The CDR3 here is CASSSREVGEKLFF. Here the CDR3 DNA reads TGTGCCAGCAGCTCTCGGGAGGTCGGTGAAAAACTGTTTTTT.